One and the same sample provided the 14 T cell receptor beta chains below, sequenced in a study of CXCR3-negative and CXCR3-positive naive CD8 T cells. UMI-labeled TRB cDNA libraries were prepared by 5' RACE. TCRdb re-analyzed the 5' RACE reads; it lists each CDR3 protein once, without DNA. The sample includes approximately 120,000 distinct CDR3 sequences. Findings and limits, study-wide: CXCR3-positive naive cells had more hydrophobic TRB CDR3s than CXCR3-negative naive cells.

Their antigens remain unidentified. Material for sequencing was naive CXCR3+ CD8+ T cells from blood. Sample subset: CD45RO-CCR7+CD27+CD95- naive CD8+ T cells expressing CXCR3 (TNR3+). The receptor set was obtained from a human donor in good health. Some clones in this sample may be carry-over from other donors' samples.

The CDR3 loop reads CASSDPTSEPYEQYF. The rearrangement uses TRBV7-9 and TRBJ2-7; TCRdb's D gene call, TRBD2, goes unchecked for lack of DNA. This CDR3 contains 15 residues. Germline V CDR1 and CDR2: SEHNR, FQNEAQ (reference sequence).

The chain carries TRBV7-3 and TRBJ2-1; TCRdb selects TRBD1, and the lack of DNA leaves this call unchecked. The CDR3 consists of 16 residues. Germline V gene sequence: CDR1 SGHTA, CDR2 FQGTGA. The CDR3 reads CASSSGVGGIDNEQFF.

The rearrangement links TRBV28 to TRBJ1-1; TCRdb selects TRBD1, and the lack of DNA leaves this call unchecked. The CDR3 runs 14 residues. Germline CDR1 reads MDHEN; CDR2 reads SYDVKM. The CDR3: CASSLTVKNTEAFF.

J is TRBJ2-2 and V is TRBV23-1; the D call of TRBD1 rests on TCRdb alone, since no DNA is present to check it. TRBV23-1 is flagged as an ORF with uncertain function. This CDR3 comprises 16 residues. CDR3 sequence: CASSHRGQLNTGELFF.

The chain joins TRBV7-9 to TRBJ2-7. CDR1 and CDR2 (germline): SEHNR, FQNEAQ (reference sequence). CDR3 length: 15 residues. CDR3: CASSLEMGTSYEQYF.

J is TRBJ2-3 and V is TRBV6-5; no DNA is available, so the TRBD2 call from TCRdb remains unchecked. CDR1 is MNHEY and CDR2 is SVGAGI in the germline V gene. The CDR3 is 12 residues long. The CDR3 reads CASSPGLHPQYF.

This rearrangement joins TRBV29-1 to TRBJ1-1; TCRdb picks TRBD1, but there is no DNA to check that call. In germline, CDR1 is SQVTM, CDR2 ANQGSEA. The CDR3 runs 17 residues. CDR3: CSVFNRGRRNMNTEAFF.

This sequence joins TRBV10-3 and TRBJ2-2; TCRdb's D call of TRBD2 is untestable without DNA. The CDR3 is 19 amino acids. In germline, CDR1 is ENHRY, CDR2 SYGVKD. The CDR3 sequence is CAISEGGDRLAGRTGELFF.

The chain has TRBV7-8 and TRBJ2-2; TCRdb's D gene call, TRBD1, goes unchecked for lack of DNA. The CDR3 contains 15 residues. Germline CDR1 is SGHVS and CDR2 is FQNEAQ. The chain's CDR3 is CASSLPVVGKGELFF.

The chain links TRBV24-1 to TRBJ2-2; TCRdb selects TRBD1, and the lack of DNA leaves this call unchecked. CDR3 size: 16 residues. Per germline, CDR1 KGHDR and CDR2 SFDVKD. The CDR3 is CATSDLLGDSTGELFF.

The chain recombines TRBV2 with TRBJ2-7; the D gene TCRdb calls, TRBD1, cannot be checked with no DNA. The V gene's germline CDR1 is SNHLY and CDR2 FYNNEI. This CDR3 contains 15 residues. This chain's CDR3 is CASRFLAGDTYEQYF.

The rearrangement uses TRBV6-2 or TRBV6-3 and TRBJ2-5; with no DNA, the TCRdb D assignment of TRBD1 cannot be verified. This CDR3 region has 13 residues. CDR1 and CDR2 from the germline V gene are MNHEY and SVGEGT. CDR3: CASSYQGAETQYF.

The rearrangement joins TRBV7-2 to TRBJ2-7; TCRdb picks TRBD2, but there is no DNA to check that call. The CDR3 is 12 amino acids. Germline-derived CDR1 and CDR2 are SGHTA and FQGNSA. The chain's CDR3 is CASSVRAGEQYF.

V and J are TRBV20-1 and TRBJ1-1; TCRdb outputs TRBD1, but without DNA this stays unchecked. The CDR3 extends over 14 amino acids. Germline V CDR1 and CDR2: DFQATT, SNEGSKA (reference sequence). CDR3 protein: CSAPNPGPNTEAFF.